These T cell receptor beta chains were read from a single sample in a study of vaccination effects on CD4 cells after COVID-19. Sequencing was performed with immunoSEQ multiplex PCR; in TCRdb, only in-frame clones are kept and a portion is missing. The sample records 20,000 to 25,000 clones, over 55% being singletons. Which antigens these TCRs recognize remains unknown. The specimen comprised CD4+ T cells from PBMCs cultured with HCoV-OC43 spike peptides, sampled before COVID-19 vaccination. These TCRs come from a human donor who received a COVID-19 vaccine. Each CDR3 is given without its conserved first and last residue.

cdr3_aa: ASRKRIISNQPQH
v_call: TRBV19
j_call: TRBJ1-5

cdr3_aa: ASANGGNTEAF
v_call: TRBV2
j_call: TRBJ1-1

cdr3_aa: ASSLAGGAPEQY
v_call: TRBV7-9
j_call: TRBJ2-7

cdr3_aa: ASSTGQGGQDGYT
v_call: TRBV6-5
j_call: TRBJ1-2

cdr3_aa: ASSQDSPRRGYEQY
v_call: TRBV14
j_call: TRBJ2-7

cdr3_aa: SVEIETGGIYEQY
v_call: TRBV29-1
j_call: TRBJ2-7

cdr3_aa: SVGGGGTGFYGYT
v_call: TRBV29-1
j_call: TRBJ1-2

cdr3_aa: ASSRTAPTETQY
v_call: TRBV6-1
j_call: TRBJ2-5

cdr3_aa: ASSLVAGYTGELF
v_call: TRBV7-2
j_call: TRBJ2-2

cdr3_aa: ASRRSGGRYNEQF
v_call: TRBV6-5
j_call: TRBJ2-1

cdr3_aa: ASSLAEVANEKLF
v_call: TRBV5-1
j_call: TRBJ1-4

cdr3_aa: ASSLVGGLRETQY
v_call: TRBV5-1
j_call: TRBJ2-5

cdr3_aa: ASSLAGWQGYYEQY
v_call: TRBV5-1
j_call: TRBJ2-7

cdr3_aa: AWRFRGDRNTGELF
v_call: TRBV30
j_call: TRBJ2-2

cdr3_aa: ASSLELAGRGKNYNEQF
v_call: TRBV5-1
j_call: TRBJ2-1

cdr3_aa: ASRGYDTEAF
v_call: TRBV19
j_call: TRBJ1-1

cdr3_aa: ASRGTGTNTEAF
v_call: TRBV10-2
j_call: TRBJ1-1

cdr3_aa: AWSAQGSYGYT
v_call: TRBV30
j_call: TRBJ1-2

cdr3_aa: ASSLFGGAPDTQY
v_call: TRBV5-4
j_call: TRBJ2-3

cdr3_aa: ASSQTEGGGELF
v_call: TRBV18
j_call: TRBJ2-2

cdr3_aa: ASSLDGDYGYT
v_call: TRBV7-9
j_call: TRBJ1-2

cdr3_aa: ASSSQGGETQY
v_call: TRBV5-5
j_call: TRBJ2-5

cdr3_aa: ASRGDSLYEQY
v_call: TRBV6-5
j_call: TRBJ2-7

cdr3_aa: ASSLAGLAGLGTDTQY
v_call: TRBV4-2
j_call: TRBJ2-3

cdr3_aa: ASSQDRLAGRETQY
v_call: TRBV4-1
j_call: TRBJ2-5

cdr3_aa: ASSFLAGDNTGELF
v_call: TRBV5-1
j_call: TRBJ2-2

cdr3_aa: ASSPTTVTEAF
v_call: TRBV6-5
j_call: TRBJ1-1

cdr3_aa: ASSLSVGGNGELF
v_call: TRBV5-1
j_call: TRBJ2-2

cdr3_aa: AISEALGRTSSYNEQF
v_call: TRBV10-3
j_call: TRBJ2-1

cdr3_aa: ASTGAAGNNEKLF
v_call: TRBV2
j_call: TRBJ1-4

cdr3_aa: ASGYDRGGNIQY
v_call: TRBV27
j_call: TRBJ2-4

cdr3_aa: ASSYIRDRGTDTQY
v_call: TRBV6-5
j_call: TRBJ2-3

cdr3_aa: ATTMDYRGLFGYT
v_call: TRBV15
j_call: TRBJ1-2

cdr3_aa: ASSQYVPQETQY
v_call: TRBV3-1/TRBV3-2
j_call: TRBJ2-5

cdr3_aa: ASSSGGLAGIGAETQY
v_call: TRBV7-7
j_call: TRBJ2-5

cdr3_aa: ASSNSRLAEETQY
v_call: TRBV7-2
j_call: TRBJ2-5

cdr3_aa: ASRDGQGASAF
v_call: TRBV12-3/TRBV12-4
j_call: TRBJ1-1

cdr3_aa: ASSFRAASPDTQY
v_call: TRBV7-8
j_call: TRBJ2-3

cdr3_aa: ASSPIPGPDNEQF
v_call: TRBV5-4
j_call: TRBJ2-1

cdr3_aa: ASSEASAGWETQY
v_call: TRBV2
j_call: TRBJ2-5

cdr3_aa: AISSPGPFH
v_call: TRBV10-3
j_call: TRBJ2-5

cdr3_aa: ASSPKFRLAGGDTQY
v_call: TRBV7-9
j_call: TRBJ2-3

cdr3_aa: ASSWDGSRELF
v_call: TRBV19
j_call: TRBJ2-2

cdr3_aa: ASSIRGSLYEQY
v_call: TRBV19
j_call: TRBJ2-7

cdr3_aa: ASNRGTVATDTQY
v_call: TRBV21-1
j_call: TRBJ2-3

cdr3_aa: ASSEFGPNTEAF
v_call: TRBV6-1
j_call: TRBJ1-1

cdr3_aa: ASSLATAGIGNTIY
v_call: TRBV7-6
j_call: TRBJ1-3

cdr3_aa: ATSGGLAGWNEQF
v_call: TRBV24-1
j_call: TRBJ2-1

cdr3_aa: ASSRRQGWGEQY
v_call: TRBV13
j_call: TRBJ2-7

cdr3_aa: ASSESQGARETQY
v_call: TRBV10-1
j_call: TRBJ2-5

cdr3_aa: ASSYQGREQY
v_call: TRBV11-2
j_call: TRBJ2-7

cdr3_aa: ASSEVRTF
v_call: TRBV2
j_call: TRBJ2-7

cdr3_aa: ASSSRQGSSYNEQF
v_call: TRBV7-6
j_call: TRBJ2-1

cdr3_aa: ASSPGQANTGELF
v_call: TRBV11-2
j_call: TRBJ2-2

cdr3_aa: ASSEQGSEKLF
v_call: TRBV2
j_call: TRBJ1-4